This T cell receptor beta chain was sequenced for a study of shared clonotypes between healthy human individuals. Across the whole study: Samples came from two female and a few male donors aged 18 to 49.

Every subset had its genomic DNA shared out evenly among several immunoSEQ plates. Sorted-subset replicate PCR reactions contained approximately 190 ng DNA, corresponding to roughly 29,000 T cell genomes. The table came from immunoSEQ multiplex PCR; TCRdb's copy has only in-frame clones and leaves some out. This sample has some 800,000 clones, with 80% to 95% found just once. Germline V gives CDR1 MNHEY, CDR2 SMNVEV (reference sequence). The ends lost 6 bases at V and 4 bases at J; junction bases unmatched: 8. The CDR3 contains 16 residues. Naive CD8 isolation took CD45RO-negative cells positively selected for CCR7 and excluded terminally differentiated effector memory CD45RA+ cells.

The sequenced material came from naive CD8+ T cells sorted from blood. This receptor was identified in a man younger than 40 in good health. The chain joins TRBV27 to TRBJ2-1, with 11 nucleotides matching TRBD2. The DNA of the CDR3 is TGTGCCAGCAGCGCATTAGCGGGAGGGGGTTACAATGAGCAGTTCTTC. Amino acids: CASSALAGGGYNEQFF.